The following is a T cell receptor (beta chain) sequence with its context. This clone was observed a handful of times. Its cognate antigen has yet to be identified. The record has no base qualities; no much larger clone is one base away. This sample stems from a study of beta chain features in type 1 diabetes (dated 2018 in TCRdb). About the investigation overall: No differences in mean age, gender distribution, total cell number or subset yield were found between patients and healthy donors. A total of 100 million to 140 million sorted cells were examined across all samples, and the number of cells per subset was strongly correlated with RNA yield. The study compared the TCRB repertoires of sorted circulating CD4+ T cell subsets in recently diagnosed type 1 diabetes patients with those in matched healthy donors. Regulatory and stem cell-like memory subsets were isolated from only 8 patients and roughly eight healthy donors, whereas naive and central memory subsets came from all 30 or so donors. Broad study findings and their caveats: Because cDNA was sequenced instead of genomic DNA, activated cells with high expression could be over-represented, although the groups did not differ in activation or CD3 levels. The naive, central memory and regulatory TCRB repertoires appeared to resemble one another more closely among patients than among healthy donors. A moderate but significant shortening of TCRB CDR3 length was observed in type 1 diabetes patients in all four CD4+ subsets. Shorter templates might have been favored by PCR, but patient and control samples were amplified and corrected together, so both groups would have been affected equally by any skew. HLA sub-analyses involved small numbers of individuals, so any influence of HLA type on TCRB rearrangement remained unresolved. Patients with type 1 diabetes made fewer insertions and deleted more nucleotides at VDJ recombination sites, implying thymic rearrangement abnormalities.

All of the isolated RNA was reverse transcribed with the High Capacity cDNA Reverse Transcription Kit, so expressed TCRB transcripts were sequenced. Deep immunoSEQ sequencing was performed on naive, central memory and regulatory T cell samples, with an average of about 4 million total reads per sample. Sorted cells were lysed in RLT buffer, and RNA was extracted using DNase-treated RNeasy Micro or Mini kits according to cell number. Each cell subset was processed separately to prevent cross-contamination, with patient and healthy donor samples processed together. Using the immunoSEQ multiplex PCR, TCRB sequences were amplified from cDNA into 87-bp fragments spanning the CDR3 region. Amplicons were sequenced on the Illumina HiSeq platform. Concerning the study's data processing: PCR bias was computationally corrected using synthetic template baselines, reads within Hamming distance 2 were collapsed, and singletons that could not be merged were discarded. By aligning reads against IMGT, V, D and J genes, CDR3 length, and insertions or deletions at six rearrangement sites were assigned. Within each subset, clonotype counts were normalized to sorted cell number, and only after that were true diversity and Gini coefficients computed with the tcR R package. The overlap coefficient, calculated on TCRB nucleotide sequences, was used to quantify repertoire sharing. As a proxy for the pre-selection repertoire, out-of-frame TCRB sequences from naive cells were analyzed. Imported from immuneACCESS, the table was reduced by TCRdb to in-frame sequences with V and J called. These copies leave out some clones; in studies compared against another copy, an unresolved V gene accounts for under half, and the cause of the remainder is not known. The D gene and trimming were derived from the DNA, and the V and J assignments and clone size from that table. This sample lists more than 350,000 clones; around 10% were detected once. The ten largest clones take up approximately 0.05% of the sample.

Each donor gave one peripheral blood draw, averaging approximately 0.12 L, which was collected into heparinised tubes. A BD FACSAria II was used to sort naive, central memory, regulatory and stem cell-like memory CD4+ T cells with a panel that included CD45RO, CCR7, CD25, CD127, CD95 and CD27. Every sorted population had a purity above 95%. PBMCs were isolated right away by Lymphoprep density gradient centrifugation and were stained directly, without culture. So that batch effects would be minimized, each experiment stained and sorted samples in pairs, pairing one healthy donor with one patient. Material for sequencing was naive CD4+ T cells from blood. This specimen's cell subset or site label, per the study, means: true naive CD4+ T cells. The sequence derives from a woman younger than 30 in good health.

Here the CDR3 is given as CASSHWLPLLGDTQYF. The DNA reads as follows: TGTGCCAGCAGCCATTGGTTACCGCTTTTGGGGGATACGCAGTATTTT. The rearranged segments are TRBV14 and TRBJ2-3; the D gene lacks a confident call. Trimming takes 3 bases from V and 6 bases from J, and the germline ends sit 19 bases apart. Its CDR3 holds 16 amino acids, cysteine through phenylalanine. Of all the DNA, just the CDR3 is kept, 48 bases in frame from base 1. Reading the germline V gene gives CDR1 SGHDN and CDR2 FVKESK. The full variable domain, with segments outside the CDR3 supplied by the reference TRBV14 and TRBJ2-3 proteins, appears as EAGVTQFPSHSVIEKGQTVTLRCDPISGHDNLYWYRRVMGKEIKFLLHFVKESKQDESGMPNNRFLAERTGGTYSTLKVQPAELEDSGVYFCASSHWLPLLGDTQYFGPGTRLTVL.